This is a list of T cell receptor beta chains from one sample in a study of blood T cell repertoires in COVID-19. Libraries were prepared by immunoSEQ multiplex PCR; TCRdb keeps only in-frame clonotypes and omits some of them. The sample holds around 300,000 clones, around 88% seen once. Material for sequencing was PBMCs or T cells enriched from blood (not recorded which). The source of these receptors is a woman aged 35 to 49 who had recovered from COVID-19. Both conserved end residues are part of each CDR3. A D gene is named only where the DNA matches it firmly. Rows give clone size only sometimes, using once, few, many, or a class for an expanded clone.

d_gene: NA; v_gene: TRBV18; j_gene: TRBJ2-1; abundance: once; CDR3aa: CASSPWLGDNEQFF; CDR3nt: TGTGCCAGCTCACCCTGGTTAGGGGACAATGAGCAGTTCTTC
d_gene: NA; v_gene: TRBV21-1; j_gene: TRBJ1-1; abundance: NA; CDR3aa: CASSKEKRDWNTEAFF; CDR3nt: TGTGCCAGCAGCAAAGAGAAGAGGGACTGGAACACTGAAGCTTTCTTT
d_gene: NA; v_gene: TRBV10-1; j_gene: TRBJ1-5; abundance: NA; CDR3aa: CASSEGPTKGNQPQHF; CDR3nt: TGCGCCAGCAGTGAGGGGCCGACTAAAGGCAATCAGCCCCAGCATTTT
d_gene: NA; v_gene: TRBV6-2/TRBV6-3; j_gene: TRBJ2-7; abundance: NA; CDR3aa: CASSSGGPPYEQYF; CDR3nt: TGTGCCAGCAGTTCGGGGGGCCCCCCCTACGAGCAGTACTTC
d_gene: NA; v_gene: TRBV20-1; j_gene: TRBJ1-5; abundance: NA; CDR3aa: CSAREDSSQHF; CDR3nt: TGCAGTGCTAGAGAGGACAGCAGCCAGCATTTT
d_gene: NA; v_gene: TRBV27; j_gene: TRBJ2-7; abundance: NA; CDR3aa: CASSRDRLSEQYF; CDR3nt: TGTGCCAGCAGTAGAGACAGGTTGTCCGAGCAGTACTTC
d_gene: TRBD1; v_gene: TRBV5-6; j_gene: TRBJ1-6; abundance: few; CDR3aa: CASSLDGTGGSPLHF; CDR3nt: TGTGCCAGCAGCTTGGATGGGACAGGGGGTTCACCCCTCCACTTT
d_gene: TRBD2; v_gene: TRBV7-2; j_gene: TRBJ2-5; abundance: NA; CDR3aa: CASSVGGGETQYF; CDR3nt: TGTGCCAGCAGCGTTGGGGGGGGAGAGACCCAGTACTTC
d_gene: NA; v_gene: TRBV11-2; j_gene: TRBJ1-5; abundance: NA; CDR3aa: CASSLDQAGSNQPQHF; CDR3nt: TGTGCCAGCAGCTTAGATCAGGCGGGGAGCAATCAGCCCCAGCATTTT
d_gene: TRBD2; v_gene: TRBV11-3; j_gene: TRBJ2-1; abundance: once; CDR3aa: CASSLGSGREVGEQFF; CDR3nt: TGTGCCAGCAGCTTAGGGAGCGGGAGGGAAGTGGGTGAGCAGTTCTTC
d_gene: NA; v_gene: TRBV6-5; j_gene: TRBJ2-1; abundance: NA; CDR3aa: CASSYEAIAYNEQFF; CDR3nt: TGTGCCAGCAGTTACGAGGCGATTGCCTACAATGAGCAGTTCTTC
d_gene: TRBD1; v_gene: TRBV18; j_gene: TRBJ1-5; abundance: NA; CDR3aa: CASSPGTASSNQPQHF; CDR3nt: TGTGCCAGCTCACCAGGGACAGCCTCCAGCAATCAGCCCCAGCATTTT
d_gene: NA; v_gene: TRBV24-1; j_gene: TRBJ2-2; abundance: NA; CDR3aa: CATAAAGAVGELFF; CDR3nt: TGTGCCACCGCGGCCGCGGGGGCGGTCGGGGAGCTGTTTTTT
d_gene: TRBD2; v_gene: TRBV4-3; j_gene: TRBJ2-3; abundance: NA; CDR3aa: CASSQIPGLAGDTQYF; CDR3nt: TGCGCCAGCAGCCAAATACCGGGACTAGCGGGAGATACGCAGTATTTT
d_gene: NA; v_gene: TRBV7-8; j_gene: TRBJ2-3; abundance: few; CDR3aa: CASSPAETRTDTQYF; CDR3nt: TGTGCCAGCAGCCCCGCTGAGACTAGAACAGATACGCAGTATTTT
d_gene: NA; v_gene: TRBV30; j_gene: TRBJ1-3; abundance: NA; CDR3aa: CAWVGGSSGNTIYF; CDR3nt: TGTGCCTGGGTCGGGGGGAGCTCTGGAAACACCATATATTTT
d_gene: NA; v_gene: TRBV11-3; j_gene: TRBJ2-5; abundance: NA; CDR3aa: CASSSTRGPGETQYF; CDR3nt: TGTGCCAGCAGCTCAACCCGAGGGCCCGGGGAGACCCAGTACTTC
d_gene: TRBD2; v_gene: TRBV29-1; j_gene: TRBJ2-7; abundance: NA; CDR3aa: CSVGDYPYEQYF; CDR3nt: TGCAGCGTTGGGGACTACCCCTACGAGCAGTACTTC
d_gene: NA; v_gene: TRBV4-3; j_gene: TRBJ2-3; abundance: NA; CDR3aa: CASSPDGADTQYF; CDR3nt: TGCGCCAGCAGCCCGGACGGGGCAGATACGCAGTATTTT
d_gene: TRBD1; v_gene: TRBV5-1; j_gene: TRBJ1-1; abundance: NA; CDR3aa: CASSFGTGVNTEAFF; CDR3nt: TGCGCCAGCAGCTTCGGGACAGGGGTGAACACTGAAGCTTTCTTT
d_gene: NA; v_gene: TRBV7-3; j_gene: TRBJ2-3; abundance: NA; CDR3aa: CASSRGADTQYF; CDR3nt: TGTGCCAGCAGCCGGGGAGCAGATACGCAGTATTTT
d_gene: NA; v_gene: TRBV6-2/TRBV6-3; j_gene: TRBJ1-2; abundance: NA; CDR3aa: CASSYQQGRLYGYTF; CDR3nt: TGTGCCAGCAGTTACCAGCAGGGGCGACTATATGGCTACACCTTC
d_gene: NA; v_gene: TRBV7-2; j_gene: TRBJ2-1; abundance: NA; CDR3aa: CASSPWTIPREQFF; CDR3nt: TGTGCCAGCAGCCCGTGGACTATCCCTCGCGAGCAGTTCTTC
d_gene: NA; v_gene: TRBV11-3; j_gene: TRBJ2-2; abundance: NA; CDR3aa: CASSGGLTGELFF; CDR3nt: TGTGCCAGCAGCGGGGGCCTAACCGGGGAGCTGTTTTTT
d_gene: TRBD2; v_gene: TRBV28; j_gene: TRBJ2-3; abundance: NA; CDR3aa: CASSTSGGRDTQYF; CDR3nt: TGTGCCAGCAGTACCTCCGGGGGGAGAGATACGCAGTATTTT
d_gene: NA; v_gene: TRBV19; j_gene: TRBJ1-1; abundance: NA; CDR3aa: CASNVGRNTEAFF; CDR3nt: TGTGCCAGTAATGTTGGCAGAAACACTGAAGCTTTCTTT
d_gene: TRBD2; v_gene: TRBV27; j_gene: TRBJ2-1; abundance: NA; CDR3aa: CASSLWLAGANEQFF; CDR3nt: TGTGCCAGCAGTTTATGGCTAGCGGGAGCCAATGAGCAGTTCTTC
d_gene: NA; v_gene: TRBV5-4; j_gene: TRBJ2-5; abundance: NA; CDR3aa: CASSLSGGGQETQYF; CDR3nt: TGTGCCAGCAGCTTGTCCGGGGGAGGTCAAGAGACCCAGTACTTC
d_gene: TRBD1; v_gene: TRBV2; j_gene: TRBJ1-4; abundance: NA; CDR3aa: CASSPTGGATNEKLFF; CDR3nt: TGTGCCAGCAGCCCGACAGGGGGTGCAACTAATGAAAAACTGTTTTTT
d_gene: NA; v_gene: TRBV5-1; j_gene: TRBJ1-2; abundance: NA; CDR3aa: CASSLWAAANYGYTF; CDR3nt: TGCGCCAGCAGCTTGTGGGCAGCAGCTAACTATGGCTACACCTTC
d_gene: NA; v_gene: TRBV27; j_gene: TRBJ2-7; abundance: once; CDR3aa: CASSLWGAGPTYEQYF; CDR3nt: TGTGCCAGCAGTTTATGGGGAGCGGGCCCCACCTACGAGCAGTACTTC
d_gene: NA; v_gene: TRBV11-2; j_gene: TRBJ1-5; abundance: NA; CDR3aa: CASSLGPEKNQPQHF; CDR3nt: TGTGCCAGCAGCCTAGGGCCTGAAAAAAATCAGCCCCAGCATTTT
d_gene: NA; v_gene: TRBV30; j_gene: TRBJ2-7; abundance: NA; CDR3aa: CAWSVQDGYEQYF; CDR3nt: TGTGCCTGGAGTGTACAGGATGGCTACGAGCAGTACTTC
d_gene: NA; v_gene: TRBV3-1/TRBV3-2; j_gene: TRBJ2-4; abundance: NA; CDR3aa: CASSQEGGFRGLAKNIQYF; CDR3nt: TGTGCCAGCAGCCAAGAAGGGGGCTTTCGGGGACTAGCCAAAAACATTCAGTACTTC